The 22 T cell receptor beta chains reported below all come from one sample, sequenced in a study of T cell changes during pregnancy in multiple sclerosis (dated 2019 in TCRdb). Library method: the immunoSEQ multiplex PCR assay. The immuneACCESS repertoire file appears here via TCRdb, limited to in-frame rearrangements. These files lack a portion of the clones; in checked studies, under half of the deficit traces to unresolved V genes, and the cause of the others is not known. The sample table holds over 40,000 clones, of which 70% to 90% were seen once. The top ten hold about 6.3% of the sample. The sequenced sample was CD8+ T cells from peripheral blood mononuclear cells, obtained after pregnancy. Every receptor here comes from a female donor in good health, enrolled as a control in a pregnancy study.

This clone was observed a handful of times. The chain employs TRBV7-3 and TRBJ1-1; 7 bases are a match to TRBD1. The CDR3 extends over 15 amino acids. CDR1 and CDR2 from the germline V gene are SGHTA and FQGTGA. V lost 5 bases to trimming and J lost 0 bases; unmatched junction nucleotides: 6. The CDR3 coding sequence is TGTGCCAGCAGCCTGACGACAGGGATGAACACTGAAGCTTTCTTT. Protein sequence: CASSLTTGMNTEAFF.

The chain has TRBV27 and TRBJ1-6, with D perhaps TRBD1 (5 bases). The CDR3 extends over 14 amino acids. V was pared by 5 bases and J by 6 bases, with 11 bases between. Germline V gene data show CDR1 as MNHEY and CDR2 as SMNVEV (reference sequence). The CDR3 spells CASSEVQANSPLHF. For the CDR3, the DNA is TGTGCCAGCAGTGAAGTACAGGCTAATTCACCCCTCCACTTT.

The chain has TRBV29-1 and TRBJ2-1, with D tentatively TRBD2 (5 bases). Germline loops: CDR1 SQVTM, CDR2 ANQGSEA. Trimming left V 3 bases short and J 9 bases short, with 9 bases between. The CDR3 extends over 11 amino acids. CDR3 DNA: TGCAGCGTTGATTCGGGGATTGAGCAGTTCTTC. This translates into CSVDSGIEQFF.

The chain employs TRBV5-8 and TRBJ1-2; no clear D gene. This CDR3 is built from 14 residues. The ends were cut back, 0 bases at V and 3 bases at J, with 9 bases in the middle. CDR1 is SGHTS, CDR2 YDEGEE, per germline. CDR3 protein: CASSLGGKYYGYTF. For the CDR3, the DNA is TGTGCCAGCAGCTTGGGAGGGAAGTACTATGGCTACACCTTC.

The rearrangement links TRBV4-3 to TRBJ2-5; 8 nucleotides align to TRBD2. The CDR3 contains 16 residues. Unmatched junction bases numbered 8, after V lost 0 bases and J lost 5 bases. The germline gives CDR1 LGHNA, CDR2 YSLEER. CDR3 bases: TGCGCCAGCAGCCAAGAACGGTTAGCGGGGTCGGAGACCCAGTACTTC. Encoded protein: CASSQERLAGSETQYF.

The chain employs TRBV6-1 and TRBJ2-2; D is perhaps TRBD2 (5 bases). Trimming removed 11 bases at V and 5 bases at J, with 18 bases between. The CDR3 is made up of 14 amino acids. The germline V gene has CDR1 MNHNS and CDR2 SASEGT. CDR3 in amino acids: CAAGPGYETGELFF. As DNA, the CDR3 is TGTGCCGCCGGGCCGGGGTACGAGACCGGGGAGCTGTTTTTT.

This clone was counted a single time. The V gene is TRBV7-2, the J gene TRBJ2-5; 8 bases are a match to TRBD1. The CDR3 length is 15 residues. V gave up 4 bases and J gave up 1 base; unmatched junction bases: 5. Germline loops: CDR1 SGHTA, CDR2 FQGNSA. The CDR3 region has the DNA TGTGCCAGCAGCTCAAGGACAGGGACCCAAGAGACCCAGTACTTC. Translating gives CASSSRTGTQETQYF.

This clone has just one count. This chain connects TRBV6-6 to TRBJ2-5; D possibly corresponds to TRBD2 (5 bases). The last part of the DNA fits TRBJ2-7 better; the J call may be wrong. This CDR3 region has 13 residues. CDR1 is MNHNY, CDR2 SVGAGI, per germline (reference sequence). As DNA, the CDR3 is TGTGCCAGCTCCCGGACCGTGCGGGACGAGCAGTACTTC. It translates to CASSRTVRDEQYF.

V and J are TRBV6-5 and TRBJ2-7; the match to TRBD2 covers 9 bases. The CDR3 is 14 amino acids. CDR1 and CDR2 (germline): MNHEY, SVGAGI. The V segment lost 6 bases and the J segment 3 bases; nucleotides outside the gene matches: 6. The CDR3, as DNA: TGTGCCAGCAGCAGTATAGCGGGAGTCTACGAGCAGTACTTC. As protein: CASSSIAGVYEQYF.

The V call is TRBV7-8, the J call TRBJ1-5; D unclear. CDR3 length: 13 amino acids. Germline CDR1 reads SGHVS; CDR2 reads FQNEAQ. The V gene lost 4 bases and the J gene lost 2 bases, with 6 bases spanning the gap. The CDR3, as DNA: TGTGCCAGCAGCTCAGTCGGCAATCAGCCCCAGCATTTT. Translation gives CASSSVGNQPQHF.

The chain combines TRBV11-2 with TRBJ1-1; D ambiguous. From germline, CDR1 is SGHAT and CDR2 FQNNGV. Trimming pared 5 bases from V and 5 bases from J, leaving 9 bases between. The CDR3 has 12 amino acids. The CDR3 sequence is CASSPGNTEAFF. The CDR3 DNA reads as TGTGCCAGCAGCCCCGGGAATACTGAAGCTTTCTTT.

The gene calls are TRBV4-2 and TRBJ1-2; 7 nucleotides match TRBD1. Losses at the gene ends were 2 bases for V and 3 bases for J; bases not matched to a gene: 6. From germline, CDR1 is LGHNA and CDR2 YNFKEQ. CDR3 length: 15 amino acids. In nucleotides, the CDR3 is TGTGCCAGCAGCCAAAAACCGGGACAGCACTATGGCTACACCTTC. Its translation is CASSQKPGQHYGYTF.

This clone turned up a few times. This chain joins TRBV4-3 and TRBJ1-1; TRBD1 matches at 8 bases. The CDR3 is made up of 15 amino acids. The V segment lost 2 bases and the J segment 4 bases; nucleotides outside the gene matches: 6. From germline, CDR1 is LGHNA and CDR2 YSLEER. The CDR3 bases are TGCGCCAGCAGCCAAAGACGGACAGGGCCCACTGAAGCTTTCTTT. Translating it yields CASSQRRTGPTEAFF.

The CDR3 nucleotides are TGTGCCAGCAGCGTAACCGCGGGAGCCGAGCAGTACTTC. It codes for CASSVTAGAEQYF. The V gene is TRBV9, the J gene TRBJ2-7; 7 bases align to TRBD2. V gave up 1 base and J gave up 6 bases; unmatched junction bases: 4. The germline V gene has CDR1 SGDLS and CDR2 YYNGEE. CDR3 length equals 13 residues.

The rearrangement links TRBV13 to TRBJ1-1; the D is unclear. This CDR3 spans 12 amino acids. CDR1 is PRHDT and CDR2 is FYEKMQ in the germline V gene (reference sequence). Trimming removed 5 bases from V and 5 bases from J, with 9 bases in between. The DNA for the CDR3 is TGTGCCAGCAGCCCCGGAGGTACTGAAGCTTTCTTT. Translated, it gives CASSPGGTEAFF. The whole variable domain, filled in from reference TRBV13 and TRBJ1-1, reads AAGVIQSPRHLIKEKRETATLKCYPIPRHDTVYWYQQGPGQDPQFLISFYEKMQSDKGSIPDRFSAQQFSDYHSELNMSSLELGDSALYFCASSPGGTEAFFGQGTRLTVV.

The chain uses TRBV7-9 and TRBJ1-3, with no clear D. This CDR3 contains 12 residues. The V gene lost 1 base and the J gene lost 8 bases, with 6 bases spanning the gap. In germline, CDR1 is SEHNR, CDR2 FQNEAQ (reference sequence). CDR3 coding DNA: TGTGCCAGCAGCTTAGATCCGGACACCATATATTTT. Encoded protein: CASSLDPDTIYF.

The CDR3 loop is CASTLTDTEAFF. In nucleotides, the CDR3 is TGTGCCAGCACCCTGACAGACACTGAAGCTTTCTTT. V gene TRBV5-6 combines with J gene TRBJ1-1; TRBD1 is a possible D gene (5 bases). CDR1 and CDR2 from the germline V gene are SGHDT and YYEEEE. The CDR3 runs 12 residues. V was clipped by 6 bases and J by 3 bases, with 9 bases between them. The full variable domain, completed using reference TRBV5-6 and TRBJ1-1, is DAGVTQSPTHLIKTRGQQVTLRCSPKSGHDTVSWYQQALGQGPQFIFQYYEEEERQRGNFPDRFSGHQFPNYSSELNVNALLLGDSALYLCASTLTDTEAFFGQGTRLTVV.

J is TRBJ1-4 and V is TRBV14, with TRBD1 as a possible D gene (5 bases). Germline V gene data show CDR1 as SGHDN and CDR2 as FVKESK. V was clipped by 0 bases and J by 5 bases, with 7 bases between them. This CDR3 spans 14 amino acids. CDR3 protein: CASSQEQANEKLFF. The CDR3 coding sequence is TGTGCCAGCAGCCAAGAACAGGCAAATGAAAAACTGTTTTTT.

This chain uses TRBV6-5 with TRBJ2-2; 9 positions match TRBD1. CDR1 is MNHEY, CDR2 SVGAGI, per germline. With V trimmed by 2 bases and J by 5 bases, 6 bases remained unmatched. The CDR3 has 16 amino acids. The CDR3 loop is CASSYKTGGWTGELFF. In nucleotides, the CDR3 is TGTGCCAGCAGTTACAAGACAGGGGGGTGGACCGGGGAGCTGTTTTTT.

The V call is TRBV7-9, the J call TRBJ2-7; 9 nucleotides match TRBD2. There are 13 residues in the CDR3. Germline assignment: CDR1 SEHNR and CDR2 FQNEAQ (reference sequence). The V and J ends lost 10 bases and 1 base, in that order; junction bases with no gene match: 5. CDR3 bases: TGTGCCACTTCGACTAGCGGATCCTACGAGCAGTACTTC. Protein: CATSTSGSYEQYF.

The V gene is TRBV19, the J gene TRBJ2-1; 10 nucleotides agree with TRBD1. V dropped 7 bases and J dropped 9; count of bases not matched to a gene: 6. Germline V gives CDR1 LNHDA, CDR2 SQIVND (reference sequence). The CDR3 loop spans 13 amino acids. CDR3 nucleotide sequence: TGTGCCAGTATAAGACAGGGGGCAACTGAGCAGTTCTTC. Translated: CASIRQGATEQFF.

The chain has TRBV30 and TRBJ2-3; the match to TRBD2 covers 12 bases. Trimming removed 2 bases from V and 6 bases from J; junction bases left unmatched: 6. The CDR3 sequence is 15 residues long. Germline V gene lookup returns CDR1 GTSNPN and CDR2 SVGIG (reference sequence). CDR3 sequence reads: CAWSPLAGGGDTQYF. CDR3 DNA: TGTGCCTGGAGTCCACTAGCGGGGGGCGGGGATACGCAGTATTTT.